A single sample is the source of the 20 T cell receptor beta chains below, sequenced in a study of T cell changes during pregnancy in multiple sclerosis. Here immunoSEQ multiplex PCR was the method, and the copy in TCRdb shows in-frame clones only, minus some. The table has more than 40,000 clones, 91% seen once; the top ten hold 7.5% to 9%. Specimen: CD8+ T cells from peripheral blood mononuclear cells, collected after pregnancy. The receptors originated from a female donor with multiple sclerosis, enrolled in a pregnancy study.

V and J are TRBV4-1 and TRBJ2-5, with 8 bases identical to TRBD1. The trim removed 4 bases at V and 2 bases at J, leaving 3 bases unmatched. CDR3 length: 14 residues. Germline CDR1 MGHRA, CDR2 YSYEKL. The CDR3 DNA follows: TGCGCCAGCAGCCGGGGACAGGTTCAAGAGACCCAGTACTTC. Protein: CASSRGQVQETQYF.

This chain uses TRBV4-1 with TRBJ1-2, with TRBD1 matching 9 bases. This CDR3 contains 15 residues. The germline gives CDR1 MGHRA, CDR2 YSYEKL. The J segment lost 2 bases and the V segment lost 3 bases, leaving 4 bases of the junction unmatched. The CDR3 DNA is TGCGCCAGCAGCCAGGGAGACAGGGGGAACTATGGCTACACCTTC. Translation: CASSQGDRGNYGYTF.

J is TRBJ2-1 and V is TRBV28; D remains ambiguous. Trimming left V 10 bases short and J 3 bases short, with 16 bases between. The germline CDR1 and CDR2 sequences are MDHEN and SYDVKM. The CDR3 runs 14 residues. This CDR3 is CATVIMGLYNEQFF. DNA of the CDR3: TGTGCCACGGTTATAATGGGCCTCTACAATGAGCAGTTCTTC. Based on the CDR3 plus reference TRBV28 and TRBJ2-1, the full variable domain is DVKVTQSSRYLVKRTGEKVFLECVQDMDHENMFWYRQDPGLGLRLIYFSYDVKMKEKGDIPEGYSVSREKKERFSLILESASTNQTSMYLCATVIMGLYNEQFFGPGTRLTVL.

The chain carries TRBV7-3 and TRBJ1-1, with 10 bases identical to TRBD1. The germline gives CDR1 SGHTA, CDR2 FQGTGA. There are 15 residues in the CDR3. Trimming cost V 5 bases and J 4 bases; bases outside gene matches: 7. The CDR3 bases are TGTGCCAGCAGCGAAACGGGACAGGGGATCACTGAAGCTTTCTTT. Translated, it gives CASSETGQGITEAFF.

The V call is TRBV19, the J call TRBJ2-3; no reliable D call. CDR1 is LNHDA and CDR2 is SQIVND in the germline V gene (reference sequence). CDR3 length: 12 residues. V lost 5 bases, J lost 4 bases, and 7 bases lay in between. CDR3 protein: CASSRGADTQYF. The CDR3 DNA follows: TGTGCCAGTAGTCGAGGCGCAGATACGCAGTATTTT.

This clone has just one count. The CDR3 loop is CASSEEAGAIANYGYTF. The CDR3 DNA reads as TGTGCCAGCAGTGAAGAGGCGGGAGCTATAGCTAACTATGGCTACACCTTC. J is TRBJ1-2 and V is TRBV2; D is uncertain. The CDR3 contains 17 residues. Germline V lookup: CDR1 SNHLY, CDR2 FYNNEI. Trimming pared 1 base from V and 0 bases from J, leaving 15 bases between. The full variable domain, in which reference TRBV2 and TRBJ1-2 provide the parts outside the CDR3, is EPEVTQTPSHQVTQMGQEVILRCVPISNHLYFYWYRQILGQKVEFLVSFYNNEISEKSEIFDDQFSVERPDGSNFTLKIRSTKLEDSAMYFCASSEEAGAIANYGYTFGSGTRLTVV.

The chain recombines TRBV7-8 with TRBJ2-1, with D perhaps TRBD2 (5 bases). The CDR3 is 15 residues long. Germline V gene sequence: CDR1 SGHVS, CDR2 FQNEAQ. The V gene lost 1 base and the J gene lost 9 bases, with 16 bases spanning the gap. CDR3: CASSLERISYGEQFF. The CDR3 DNA is TGTGCCAGCAGCTTAGAGCGGATCTCTTACGGTGAGCAGTTCTTC.

The chain recombines TRBV5-6 with TRBJ2-7, with D possibly matching TRBD1 (6 bases). V lost 4 bases and J lost 6, with 23 bases in between. The CDR3 totals 16 residues. Germline V gene lookup returns CDR1 SGHDT and CDR2 YYEEEE. The CDR3 loop is CASSTDTGIWVSEQYF. The CDR3, as DNA: TGTGCCAGCAGCACGGACACAGGGATTTGGGTCTCCGAGCAGTACTTC.

The table lists this clone with a count of one. The chain recombines TRBV29-1 with TRBJ2-7; the D gene is possibly TRBD1 (6 bases). This CDR3 is built from 15 residues. The germline V gene encodes CDR1 SQVTM and CDR2 ANQGSEA. Trimming left V 6 bases short and J 2 bases short, with 20 bases between. The CDR3 is CSVTGTPLSPYEQYF. For the CDR3, the DNA is TGCAGCGTAACCGGGACACCTTTAAGCCCCTACGAGCAGTACTTC.

This rearrangement joins TRBV19 to TRBJ2-3; D is possibly TRBD2 (5 bases). V lost 3 bases to trimming and J lost 1 base, with 11 bases between them. Germline V lookup: CDR1 LNHDA, CDR2 SQIVND (reference sequence). The CDR3 is 15 residues long. CDR3 bases: TGTGCCAGTAGTATTGGGAGCGGCCGCACAGATACGCAGTATTTT. Protein product: CASSIGSGRTDTQYF.

The DNA of the CDR3 is TGTGCCAGTAGTATAGGAAAGGGGGCCGGTCTCGGGTATCTCTACGAGCAGTACTTC. Translating it yields CASSIGKGAGLGYLYEQYF. The chain has TRBV19 and TRBJ2-7; 7 positions agree with TRBD1. J was trimmed by 3 bases and V by 1 base; bases with no gene match: 18. The CDR3 runs 19 residues. Germline V gene lookup returns CDR1 LNHDA and CDR2 SQIVND (reference sequence).

The V call is TRBV30, the J call TRBJ1-5; D uncertain. Between the trimmed V and J ends, which lost 5 bases and 0 bases, there was a span of 5 bases. The CDR3 runs 12 residues. Germline V lookup: CDR1 GTSNPN, CDR2 SVGIG (reference sequence). CDR3 loop: CAWQNSNQPQHF. For the CDR3, the DNA is TGTGCCTGGCAGAATAGCAATCAGCCCCAGCATTTT.

The chain carries TRBV6-6 and TRBJ2-5, with TRBD1 matching over 7 bases. This CDR3 has 15 amino acids. Germline CDR1 is MNHNY and CDR2 is SVGAGI (reference sequence). The ends lost 7 bases at V and 0 bases at J; junction bases unmatched: 8. CDR3 region: CASNDVQGDQETQYF. The DNA of the CDR3 is TGTGCCAGCAATGATGTGCAGGGGGACCAAGAGACCCAGTACTTC.

The chain recombines TRBV7-9 with TRBJ2-7; D call uncertain. V lost 3 bases, J lost 3 bases, and 9 bases lay in between. CDR3 length: 13 residues. Germline V gene data show CDR1 as SEHNR and CDR2 as FQNEAQ (reference sequence). Written as DNA, the CDR3 is TGTGCCAGCAGCTTGAAGACAAGCTACGAGCAGTACTTC. It codes for CASSLKTSYEQYF. The full variable domain, with the rest looked up from reference TRBV7-9 and TRBJ2-7, is DTGVSQNPRHKITKRGQNVTFRCDPISEHNRLYWYRQTLGQGPEFLTYFQNEAQLEKSRLLSDRFSAERPKGSFSTLEIQRTEQGDSAMYLCASSLKTSYEQYFGPGTRLTVT.

This clone has a single count. The gene calls are TRBV9 and TRBJ2-1; TRBD2 aligns across 9 bases. This CDR3 is built from 15 residues. The junction had 6 bases not matched to a gene; V was cut back by 0 bases and J by 8 bases. CDR1 and CDR2 from the germline V gene are SGDLS and YYNGEE. CDR3 loop: CASSVGRGGTDEQFF. CDR3 sequence (DNA): TGTGCCAGCAGCGTAGGGCGGGGGGGTACCGATGAGCAGTTCTTC.

In its sample, this clone was seen once. The rearrangement uses TRBV7-2 and TRBJ2-1; 7 bases line up with TRBD2. V gave up 5 bases and J gave up 4 bases; unmatched junction bases: 14. CDR1 is SGHTA and CDR2 is FQGNSA in the germline V gene. The length of the CDR3 is 17 residues. The DNA of the CDR3 is TGTGCCAGCAGCACTGCCTCTAGCCGGGAGGTGTACAATGAGCAGTTCTTC. Its protein product is CASSTASSREVYNEQFF.

The chain couples TRBV9 to TRBJ2-7, with D possibly being TRBD1 (6 bases). The germline V and J ends were trimmed by 2 bases and 0 bases, with 9 bases remaining between them. This CDR3 comprises 14 residues. CDR1 is SGDLS and CDR2 is YYNGEE in the germline V gene. CDR3: CASSVDSSSYEQYF. CDR3 sequence (DNA): TGTGCCAGCAGCGTGGACAGTTCCTCCTACGAGCAGTACTTC.

V and J are TRBV9 and TRBJ1-1; 9 bases map to TRBD1. CDR3 size: 14 residues. CDR1 SGDLS and CDR2 YYNGEE come from the germline V gene. J was trimmed by 3 bases and V by 9 bases; bases with no gene match: 9. CDR3 amino acids: CATEDRGTYTEAFF. The CDR3 DNA sequence: TGTGCCACCGAGGACAGGGGTACGTACACTGAAGCTTTCTTT.

The J gene is TRBJ1-5, the V gene TRBV27, with D maybe TRBD1 (5 bases). V lost 3 bases, J lost 6 bases, and 12 bases lay in between. Germline V lookup: CDR1 MNHEY, CDR2 SMNVEV (reference sequence). The CDR3 loop spans 14 amino acids. The CDR3 is CASSLAGGGQPQHF. The CDR3 DNA sequence: TGTGCCAGCAGTTTGGCGGGGGGTGGTCAGCCCCAGCATTTT.

The chain carries TRBV4-3 and TRBJ2-2; possible D gene TRBD1, 5 bases. In germline, CDR1 is LGHNA, CDR2 YSLEER. This CDR3 is 17 amino acids long. The V and J ends lost 0 bases and 4 bases respectively, with 15 bases between them. The CDR3 reads CASSQDRQGLGTGELFF. In nucleotides, the CDR3 is TGCGCCAGCAGCCAAGATCGGCAGGGCCTAGGCACCGGGGAGCTGTTTTTT.